The clone carrying this TCR beta chain was detected only once. What it binds is not known. CDR3 length: 15 amino acids. V lost 4 bases to trimming and J lost 4 bases, with 17 bases between them. A single record per CDR3 protein comes from TCRdb applying MiXCR to the reads. This table holds about 920,000 distinct CDR3 sequences, under 40% found once. This sample is drawn from a study of T cell repertoires in cytomegalovirus infection. The chain recombines TRBV12-3 or TRBV12-4 with TRBJ2-7; D is undetermined. The TCR comes from a human donor in good health (CMV status not recorded). Some clones in this sample may be carry-over from other donors' samples. The sample here was cultured CD8+ T cells from PBMCs, taken from culture after CMV antigen stimulation. The CDR3 bases are TGTGCCAGCAGTTCCTCCCTACAGATTCTTTACGAGCAGTACTTC. Protein product: CASSSSLQILYEQYF.